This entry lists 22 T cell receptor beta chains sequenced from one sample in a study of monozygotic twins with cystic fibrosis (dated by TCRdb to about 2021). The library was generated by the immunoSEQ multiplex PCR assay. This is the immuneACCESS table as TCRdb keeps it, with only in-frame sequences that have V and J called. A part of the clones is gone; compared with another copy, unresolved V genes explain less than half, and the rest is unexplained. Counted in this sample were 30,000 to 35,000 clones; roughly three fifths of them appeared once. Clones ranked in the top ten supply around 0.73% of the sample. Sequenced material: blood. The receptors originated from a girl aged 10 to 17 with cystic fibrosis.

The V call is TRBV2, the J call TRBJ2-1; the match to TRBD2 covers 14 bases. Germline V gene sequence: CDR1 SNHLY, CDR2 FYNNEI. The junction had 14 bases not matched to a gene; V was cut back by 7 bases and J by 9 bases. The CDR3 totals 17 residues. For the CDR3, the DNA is TGTGCCAGCAATCCGGTCAGGACTAGCGGGAGGTACGGTGAGCAGTTCTTC. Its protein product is CASNPVRTSGRYGEQFF.

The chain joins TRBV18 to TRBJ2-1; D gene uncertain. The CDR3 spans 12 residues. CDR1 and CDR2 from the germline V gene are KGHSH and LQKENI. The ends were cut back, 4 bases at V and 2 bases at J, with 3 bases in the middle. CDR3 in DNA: TGTGCCAGCTCACTCCCCTACAATGAGCAGTTCTTC. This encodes CASSLPYNEQFF.

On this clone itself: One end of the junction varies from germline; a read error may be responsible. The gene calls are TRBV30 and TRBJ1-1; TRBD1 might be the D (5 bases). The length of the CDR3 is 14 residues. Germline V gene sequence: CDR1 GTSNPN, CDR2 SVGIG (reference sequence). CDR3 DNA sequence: TGTGCCCGGAGCTTTGGGGACGGGGGCACTGAAGCTTTCTTT. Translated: CARSFGDGGTEAFF.

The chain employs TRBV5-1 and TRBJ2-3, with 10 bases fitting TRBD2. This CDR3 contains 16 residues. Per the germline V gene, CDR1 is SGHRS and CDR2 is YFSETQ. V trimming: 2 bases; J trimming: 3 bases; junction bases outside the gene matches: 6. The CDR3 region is CASSLLAGGGTDTQYF. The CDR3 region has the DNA TGCGCCAGCAGCTTATTAGCGGGAGGAGGTACAGATACGCAGTATTTT.

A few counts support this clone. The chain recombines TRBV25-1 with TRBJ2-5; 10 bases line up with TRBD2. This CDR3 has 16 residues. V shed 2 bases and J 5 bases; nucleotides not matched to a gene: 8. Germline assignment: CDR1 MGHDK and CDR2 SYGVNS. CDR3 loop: CASSEAGSGRRETQYF. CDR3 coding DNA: TGTGCCAGCAGTGAAGCGGGTAGCGGGAGGCGGGAGACCCAGTACTTC.

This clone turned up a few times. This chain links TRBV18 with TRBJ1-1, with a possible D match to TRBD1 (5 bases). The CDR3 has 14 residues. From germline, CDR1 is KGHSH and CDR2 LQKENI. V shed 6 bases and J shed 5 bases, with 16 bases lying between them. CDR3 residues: CASSVKGMGTEAFF. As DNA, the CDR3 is TGTGCCAGCTCCGTAAAGGGGATGGGGACTGAAGCTTTCTTT.

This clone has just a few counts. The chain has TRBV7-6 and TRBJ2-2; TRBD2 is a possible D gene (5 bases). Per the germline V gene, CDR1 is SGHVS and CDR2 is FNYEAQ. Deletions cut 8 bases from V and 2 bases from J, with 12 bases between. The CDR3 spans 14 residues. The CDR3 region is CASEGGANTGELFF. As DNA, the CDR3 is TGTGCCAGCGAGGGCGGAGCAAACACCGGGGAGCTGTTTTTT.

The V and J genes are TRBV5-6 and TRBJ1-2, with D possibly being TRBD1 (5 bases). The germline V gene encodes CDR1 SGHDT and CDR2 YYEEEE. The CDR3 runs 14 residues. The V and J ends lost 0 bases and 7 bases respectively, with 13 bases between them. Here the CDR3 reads CASSLVSRESGYTF. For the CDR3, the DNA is TGTGCCAGCAGCTTGGTGTCCAGGGAGAGTGGCTACACCTTC.

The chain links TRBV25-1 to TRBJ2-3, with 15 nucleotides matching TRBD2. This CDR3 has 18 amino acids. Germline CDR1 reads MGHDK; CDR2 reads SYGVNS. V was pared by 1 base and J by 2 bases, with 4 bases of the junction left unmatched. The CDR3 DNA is TGTGCCAGCAGTGAATTGGGACTAGCGGGAGGCTTCACAGATACGCAGTATTTT. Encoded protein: CASSELGLAGGFTDTQYF.

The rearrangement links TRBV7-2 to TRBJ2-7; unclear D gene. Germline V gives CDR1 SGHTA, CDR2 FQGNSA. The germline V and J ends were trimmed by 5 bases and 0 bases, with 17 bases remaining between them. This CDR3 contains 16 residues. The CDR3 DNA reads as TGTGCCAGCAGCCATGAGCCGTGGAGCCGCTCCTACGAGCAGTACTTC. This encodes CASSHEPWSRSYEQYF.

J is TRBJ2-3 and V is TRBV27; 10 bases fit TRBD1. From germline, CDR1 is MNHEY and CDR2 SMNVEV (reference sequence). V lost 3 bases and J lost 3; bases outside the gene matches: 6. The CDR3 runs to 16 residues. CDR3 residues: CASSFFRTGGTDTQYF. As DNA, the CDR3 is TGTGCCAGCAGTTTTTTCCGGACAGGGGGTACAGATACGCAGTATTTT.

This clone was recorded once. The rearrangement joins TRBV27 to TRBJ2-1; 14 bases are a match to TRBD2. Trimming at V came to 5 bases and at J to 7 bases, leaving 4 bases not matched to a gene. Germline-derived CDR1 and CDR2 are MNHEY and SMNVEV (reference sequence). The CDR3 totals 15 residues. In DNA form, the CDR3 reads TGTGCCAGCAGTCCACGGACTAGCGGGAGGAATGAGCAGTTCTTC. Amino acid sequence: CASSPRTSGRNEQFF.

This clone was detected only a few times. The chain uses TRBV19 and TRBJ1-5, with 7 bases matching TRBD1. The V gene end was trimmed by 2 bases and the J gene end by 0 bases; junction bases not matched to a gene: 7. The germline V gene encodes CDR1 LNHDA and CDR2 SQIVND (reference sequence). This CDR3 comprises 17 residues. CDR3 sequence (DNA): TGTGCCAGTAGTATACCGCGCCACAGGGGTAGCAATCAGCCCCAGCATTTT. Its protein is CASSIPRHRGSNQPQHF.

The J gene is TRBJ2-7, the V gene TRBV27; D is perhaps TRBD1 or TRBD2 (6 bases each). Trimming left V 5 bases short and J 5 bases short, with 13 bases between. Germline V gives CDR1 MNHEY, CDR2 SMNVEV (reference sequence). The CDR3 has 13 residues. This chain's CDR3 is CASSPRGRDEQYF. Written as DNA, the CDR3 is TGTGCCAGCAGTCCCCGGGGGCGGGACGAGCAGTACTTC.

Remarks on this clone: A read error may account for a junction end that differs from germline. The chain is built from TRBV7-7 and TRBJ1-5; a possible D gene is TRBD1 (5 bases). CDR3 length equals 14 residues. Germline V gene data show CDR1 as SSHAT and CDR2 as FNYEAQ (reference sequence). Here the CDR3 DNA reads TGTGCTAGCAGCTTGTGGACATTAAATCAGCCCCAGCATTTT. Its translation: CASSLWTLNQPQHF.

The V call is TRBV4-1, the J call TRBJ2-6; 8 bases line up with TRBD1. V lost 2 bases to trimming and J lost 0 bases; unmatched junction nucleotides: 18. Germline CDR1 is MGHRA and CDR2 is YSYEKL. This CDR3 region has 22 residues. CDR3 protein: CASSQSGERDRNLFSGANVLTF. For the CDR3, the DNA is TGCGCCAGCAGCCAAAGTGGTGAACGGGACAGGAATCTGTTCTCTGGGGCCAACGTCCTGACTTTC.

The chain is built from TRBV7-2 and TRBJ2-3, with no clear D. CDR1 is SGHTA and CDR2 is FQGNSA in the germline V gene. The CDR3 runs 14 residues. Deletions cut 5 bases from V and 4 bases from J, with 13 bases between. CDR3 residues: CASSNSNPADTQYF. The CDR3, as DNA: TGTGCCAGCAGCAACTCAAATCCCGCAGATACGCAGTATTTT.

CDR3 in amino acids: CASRVYYGYTF. CDR3 bases: TGTGCCAGCAGGGTCTATTATGGCTACACCTTC. V is TRBV6-6 and J is TRBJ1-2; unclear D gene. Between the trimmed V and J ends, which lost 6 bases and 5 bases, there was a span of 7 bases. Germline V gene lookup returns CDR1 MNHNY and CDR2 SVGAGI (reference sequence). This CDR3 has 11 residues.

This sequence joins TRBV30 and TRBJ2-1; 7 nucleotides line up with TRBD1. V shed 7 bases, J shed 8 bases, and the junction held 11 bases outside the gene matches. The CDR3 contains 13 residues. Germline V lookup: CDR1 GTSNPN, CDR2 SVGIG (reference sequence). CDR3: CALTGLNIHEQFF. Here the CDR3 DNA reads TGTGCCTTGACAGGGTTGAACATCCATGAGCAGTTCTTC.

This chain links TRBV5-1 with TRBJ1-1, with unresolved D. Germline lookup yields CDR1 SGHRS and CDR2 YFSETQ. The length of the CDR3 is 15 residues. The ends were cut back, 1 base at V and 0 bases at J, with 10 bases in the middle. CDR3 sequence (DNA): TGCGCCAGCAGCTTGCCGGGGAGTTTGAACACTGAAGCTTTCTTT. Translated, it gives CASSLPGSLNTEAFF.

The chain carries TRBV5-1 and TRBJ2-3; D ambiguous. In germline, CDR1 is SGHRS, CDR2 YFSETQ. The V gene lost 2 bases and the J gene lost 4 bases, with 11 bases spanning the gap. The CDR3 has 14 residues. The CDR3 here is CASSLPRGADTQYF. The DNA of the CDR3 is TGCGCCAGCAGCTTACCAAGAGGAGCAGATACGCAGTATTTT.

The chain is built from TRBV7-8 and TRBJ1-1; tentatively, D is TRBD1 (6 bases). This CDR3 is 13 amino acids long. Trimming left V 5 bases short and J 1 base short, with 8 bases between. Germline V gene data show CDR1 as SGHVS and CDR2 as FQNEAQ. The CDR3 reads CASSPTGNTEAFF. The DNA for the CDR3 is TGTGCCAGCAGCCCGACAGGGAACACTGAAGCTTTCTTT.